These 14 T cell receptor beta chains were all obtained from the same sample, sequenced in a study of blood T cell repertoires in COVID-19. The protocol was immunoSEQ multiplex PCR, while the TCRdb copy is restricted to in-frame clones and leaves out a portion. Of 360,000 or so clones listed, roughly 87% are singletons. Specimen: PBMCs or T cells enriched from blood (not recorded which). The receptor set was obtained from a woman aged 30 to 39 who had recovered from COVID-19.

The V gene is TRBV19, the J gene TRBJ1-5; possible D gene TRBD1, 6 bases. The CDR3 runs to 15 residues. The V end lost 1 base, the J end lost 5 bases, and 12 bases lay between the germline ends. Germline CDR1 reads LNHDA; CDR2 reads SQIVND (reference sequence). CDR3 loop: CASSIVRQVYQPQHF. CDR3 sequence (DNA): TGTGCCAGTAGTATAGTGAGACAGGTCTATCAGCCCCAGCATTTT.

The chain employs TRBV3-1 (or the pseudogene TRBV3-2) and TRBJ1-1, with 10 positions matching TRBD1. V was pared by 0 bases and J by 1 base, with 11 bases of the junction left unmatched. The CDR3 consists of 19 residues. Germline CDR1 reads LGHDT; CDR2 reads YNNKEL (reference sequence). In DNA, the CDR3 is TGTGCCAGCAGCCAAGAGATTGTCCGGGACAGGGGCTGGAACACTGAAGCTTTCTTT. Residues: CASSQEIVRDRGWNTEAFF.

This rearrangement joins TRBV5-4 to TRBJ2-3; D is possibly TRBD2 (6 bases). The CDR3 extends over 16 amino acids. The germline V and J ends were trimmed by 4 bases and 0 bases, with 15 bases remaining between them. Germline values: CDR1 SGHNT, CDR2 YYREEE (reference sequence). The DNA for the CDR3 is TGTGCCAGCAGCCCAACTAGAGGAGGGAGCACAGATACGCAGTATTTT. Its protein product is CASSPTRGGSTDTQYF.

V and J are TRBV27 and TRBJ2-7, with unresolved D. V gave up 4 bases and J gave up 3 bases, with 10 bases separating them. Looked up from germline, CDR1 is MNHEY and CDR2 is SMNVEV (reference sequence). This CDR3 has 13 residues. CDR3 in amino acids: CASSSRNNYEQYF. The DNA of the CDR3 is TGTGCCAGCAGTTCCCGAAACAACTACGAGCAGTACTTC.

The chain is built from TRBV7-8 and TRBJ2-7; possibly TRBD1 for D (5 bases). Germline CDR1 and CDR2: SGHVS and FQNEAQ. The CDR3 length is 16 residues. V lost 3 bases and J 0 bases, leaving 15 bases between the germline ends. CDR3 DNA: TGTGCCAGCAGCTTGGGGCCGGACCGCTACTCCTACGAGCAGTACTTC. As protein: CASSLGPDRYSYEQYF.

The chain couples TRBV4-2 to TRBJ1-5; no reliable D call. Germline CDR1 reads LGHNA; CDR2 reads YNFKEQ. The ends were cut back, 3 bases at V and 5 bases at J, with 14 bases in the middle. The CDR3 sequence is 15 residues long. Written as DNA, the CDR3 is TGTGCCAGCAGCCATTCCGACACCGAAGATCAGCCCCAGCATTTT. This sequence encodes CASSHSDTEDQPQHF.

This chain joins TRBV7-6 and TRBJ2-7, with TRBD1 as a possible D gene (6 bases). Germline V gene sequence: CDR1 SGHVS, CDR2 FNYEAQ. The V end lost 2 bases, the J end lost 0 bases, and 11 bases lay between the germline ends. This CDR3 region has 15 residues. The CDR3 nucleotides are TGTGCCAGCAGCTTATATCTGGACAGCTCCTACGAGCAGTACTTC. This encodes CASSLYLDSSYEQYF.

V gene TRBV27 combines with J gene TRBJ2-1, with D possibly being TRBD1 (5 bases). Germline values: CDR1 MNHEY, CDR2 SMNVEV (reference sequence). This CDR3 region has 14 residues. The ends were cut back, 2 bases at V and 4 bases at J, with 9 bases in the middle. The CDR3 loop is CASSLGADYNEQFF. For the CDR3, the DNA is TGTGCCAGCAGTTTAGGGGCGGATTACAATGAGCAGTTCTTC.

This chain connects TRBV2 to TRBJ1-4; D is ambiguous. CDR3 length: 14 residues. The V gene lost 4 bases and the J gene lost 3 bases, with 9 bases spanning the gap. CDR1 SNHLY and CDR2 FYNNEI come from the germline V gene. Here the CDR3 reads CASSGRVANEKLFF. DNA of the CDR3: TGTGCCAGCAGTGGTCGCGTCGCTAATGAAAAACTGTTTTTT.

V usage is TRBV6-5 and J usage is TRBJ2-3; 8 bases are a match to TRBD2. The ends lost 3 bases at V and 1 base at J; junction bases unmatched: 3. The CDR3 loop spans 15 amino acids. Germline CDR1 and CDR2: MNHEY and SVGAGI. DNA of the CDR3: TGTGCCAGCAGTTATTCTAGCGGGCGCACAGATACGCAGTATTTT. This sequence encodes CASSYSSGRTDTQYF.

The chain combines TRBV27 with TRBJ2-2, with 9 bases matching TRBD2. V was pared by 6 bases and J by 4 bases, with 9 bases of the junction left unmatched. The CDR3 has 16 amino acids. CDR1 is MNHEY, CDR2 SMNVEV, per germline (reference sequence). Written as DNA, the CDR3 is TGTGCCAGCAGGGAAGGACTAGCGACGAGCACCGGGGAGCTGTTTTTT. Translated, it gives CASREGLATSTGELFF.

The chain couples TRBV28 to TRBJ1-5; tentative D call: TRBD1 (6 bases). Germline values: CDR1 MDHEN, CDR2 SYDVKM. The CDR3 is 13 residues long. Trimming removed 1 base from V and 15 bases from J, with 16 bases in between. CDR3 residues: CASSLSLAGVRHF. CDR3 in DNA: TGTGCCAGCAGTTTATCGTTGGCAGGGGTACGGCATTTT.

The chain couples TRBV27 to TRBJ2-2, with 10 bases matching TRBD1. In germline, CDR1 is MNHEY, CDR2 SMNVEV (reference sequence). The junction had 8 bases not matched to a gene; V was cut back by 7 bases and J by 6 bases. The CDR3 length is 15 residues. The CDR3 DNA follows: TGTGCCAGCAACCGGGACAGGGGTGCTGCCGGGGAGCTGTTTTTT. This sequence encodes CASNRDRGAAGELFF.

The genes are TRBV5-4 and TRBJ1-1; weak D call: TRBD1 (6 bases). The CDR3 has 13 residues. Germline V CDR1 and CDR2: SGHNT, YYREEE (reference sequence). Trimming took 1 base from V and 6 from J, leaving 10 bases between them. In nucleotides, the CDR3 is TGTGCCAGCAGCTTGTGGCAGGGGCCTGAAGCTTTCTTT. It yields the protein CASSLWQGPEAFF.